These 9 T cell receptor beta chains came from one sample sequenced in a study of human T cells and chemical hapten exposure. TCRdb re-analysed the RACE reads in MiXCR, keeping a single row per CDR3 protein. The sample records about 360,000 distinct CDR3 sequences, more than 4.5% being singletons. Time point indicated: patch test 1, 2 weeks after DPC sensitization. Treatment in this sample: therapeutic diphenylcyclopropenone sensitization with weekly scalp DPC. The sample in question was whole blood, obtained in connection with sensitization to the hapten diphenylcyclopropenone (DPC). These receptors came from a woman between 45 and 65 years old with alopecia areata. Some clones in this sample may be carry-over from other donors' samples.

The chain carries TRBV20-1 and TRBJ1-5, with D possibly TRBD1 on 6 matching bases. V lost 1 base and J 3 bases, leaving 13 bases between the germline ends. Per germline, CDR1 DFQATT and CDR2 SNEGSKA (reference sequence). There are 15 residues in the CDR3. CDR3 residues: CSARGTTGINQPQHF. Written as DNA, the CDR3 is TGCAGTGCTAGAGGAACAACAGGGATCAATCAGCCCCAGCATTTT.

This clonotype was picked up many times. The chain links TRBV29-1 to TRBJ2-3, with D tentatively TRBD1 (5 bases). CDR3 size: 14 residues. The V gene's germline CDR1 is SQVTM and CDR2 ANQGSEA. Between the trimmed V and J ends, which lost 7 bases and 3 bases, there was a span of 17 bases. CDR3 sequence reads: CSEEMAGRTDTQYF. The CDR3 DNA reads TGCAGCGAAGAGATGGCAGGGCGGACAGATACGCAGTATTTT.

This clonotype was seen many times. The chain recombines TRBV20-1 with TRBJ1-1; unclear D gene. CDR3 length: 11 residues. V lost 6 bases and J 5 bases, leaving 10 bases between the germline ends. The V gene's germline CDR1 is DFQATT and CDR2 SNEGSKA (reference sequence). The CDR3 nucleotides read TGCAGTGCCGTCAGGAAGACTGAAGCTTTCTTT. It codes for CSAVRKTEAFF.

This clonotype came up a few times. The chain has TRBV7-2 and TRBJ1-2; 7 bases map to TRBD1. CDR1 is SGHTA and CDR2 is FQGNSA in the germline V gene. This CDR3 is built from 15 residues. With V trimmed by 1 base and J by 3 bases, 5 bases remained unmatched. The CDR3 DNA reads TGTGCCAGCAGCTTAGTCGAGGGGGCGTACTATGGCTACACCTTC. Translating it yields CASSLVEGAYYGYTF.

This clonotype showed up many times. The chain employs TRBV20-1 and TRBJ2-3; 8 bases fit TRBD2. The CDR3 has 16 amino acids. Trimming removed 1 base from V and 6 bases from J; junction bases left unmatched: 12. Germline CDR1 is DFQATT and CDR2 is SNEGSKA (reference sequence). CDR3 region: CSARVIAGSPADTQYF. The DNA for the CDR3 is TGCAGTGCTAGAGTGATAGCGGGGTCCCCTGCTGATACGCAGTATTTT.

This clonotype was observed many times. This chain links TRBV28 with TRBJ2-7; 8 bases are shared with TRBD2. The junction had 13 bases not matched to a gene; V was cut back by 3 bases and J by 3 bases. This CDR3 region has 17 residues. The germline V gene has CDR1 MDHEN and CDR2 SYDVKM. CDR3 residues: CASSFTGSGGVVYEQYF. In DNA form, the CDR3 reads TGTGCCAGCAGTTTTACTGGGAGCGGGGGAGTTGTCTACGAGCAGTACTTC.

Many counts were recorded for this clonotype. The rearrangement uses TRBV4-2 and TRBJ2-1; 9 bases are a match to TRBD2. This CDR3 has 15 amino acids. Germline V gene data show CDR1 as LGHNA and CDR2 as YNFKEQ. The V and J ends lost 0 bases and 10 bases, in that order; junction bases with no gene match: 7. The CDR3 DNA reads TGTGCCAGCAGCCAAGAGGGGCTAGCGGGGAGGGAGCAGTTCTTC. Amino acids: CASSQEGLAGREQFF.

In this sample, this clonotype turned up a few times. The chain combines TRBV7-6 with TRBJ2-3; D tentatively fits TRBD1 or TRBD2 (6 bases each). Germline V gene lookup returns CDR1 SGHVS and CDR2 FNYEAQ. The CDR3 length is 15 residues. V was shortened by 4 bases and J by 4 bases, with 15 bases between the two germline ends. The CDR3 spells CASSSTPGAADTQYF. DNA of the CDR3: TGTGCCAGCAGCTCGACACCGGGGGCAGCAGATACGCAGTATTTT.

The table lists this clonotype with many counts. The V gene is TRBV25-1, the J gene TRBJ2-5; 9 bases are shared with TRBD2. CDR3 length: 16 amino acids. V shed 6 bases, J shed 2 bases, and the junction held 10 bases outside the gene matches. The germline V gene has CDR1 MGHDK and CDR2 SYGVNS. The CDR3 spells CASSPDLTSGQETQYF. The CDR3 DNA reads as TGTGCCAGCAGCCCAGATTTGACTAGCGGACAAGAGACCCAGTACTTC. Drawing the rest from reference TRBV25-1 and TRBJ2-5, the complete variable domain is EADIYQTPRYLVIGTGKKITLECSQTMGHDKMYWYQQDPGMELHLIHYSYGVNSTEKGDLSSESTVSRIRTEHFPLTLESARPSHTSQYLCASSPDLTSGQETQYFGPGTRLLVL.